A single sample is the source of the 13 T cell receptor beta chains below, sequenced in a study of blood T cell repertoires in COVID-19. Only in-frame clones appear in the TCRdb table, and some are missing; sequencing was by immunoSEQ multiplex PCR. The data show about 29,000 clones, approximately 79% seen once. The sequenced material came from peripheral blood. All receptors derive from a man older than 75 with active or convalescent COVID-19.

The V and J genes are TRBV7-2 and TRBJ1-4; D possibly corresponds to TRBD1 (6 bases). The V gene's germline CDR1 is SGHTA and CDR2 FQGNSA. Deletions cut 0 bases from V and 8 bases from J, with 13 bases between. There are 15 residues in the CDR3. The CDR3 DNA follows: TGTGCCAGCAGCTTAGCGCAGGGGATCAGCGAAAAACTGTTTTTT. Encoded protein: CASSLAQGISEKLFF.

The V call is TRBV3-1 (or the pseudogene TRBV3-2), the J call TRBJ1-1; TRBD1 might be the D (5 bases). Germline lookup yields CDR1 LGHDT and CDR2 YNNKEL (reference sequence). The length of the CDR3 is 14 residues. Trimming shortened V by 1 base and J by 6 bases, and 12 bases separated the two germline ends. The CDR3 DNA reads TGTGCCAGCAGCCAAGTACGGGGGTCGGCTGAAGCTTTCTTT. This sequence encodes CASSQVRGSAEAFF.

V gene TRBV4-1 combines with J gene TRBJ2-3, with 9 bases lining up with TRBD1. The CDR3 consists of 18 residues. J was trimmed by 3 bases and V by 3 bases; bases with no gene match: 13. In germline, CDR1 is MGHRA, CDR2 YSYEKL. The CDR3 reads CASSQRPITGGGTDTQYF. The DNA of the CDR3 is TGCGCCAGCAGCCAGCGACCCATTACAGGGGGCGGGACAGATACGCAGTATTTT.

V gene TRBV28 combines with J gene TRBJ2-5, with 9 positions matching TRBD1. The junction had 13 bases not matched to a gene; V was cut back by 6 bases and J by 14 bases. The CDR3 sequence is 13 residues long. Germline CDR1 is MDHEN and CDR2 is SYDVKM. CDR3 nucleotides: TGTGCCAGCAGCTTGGATACGGACAGGGGTAATTACTTC. Translation: CASSLDTDRGNYF.

The chain carries TRBV5-5 and TRBJ2-3, with 8 bases lining up with TRBD2. After removal of 2 bases from V and 5 bases from J, the junction contained 16 bases not matched to a gene. Per the germline V gene, CDR1 is SGHKS and CDR2 is YYEKEE (reference sequence). This CDR3 contains 18 residues. CDR3 sequence reads: CASSFAASGPRVGDTQYF. In DNA form, the CDR3 reads TGTGCCAGCAGCTTTGCGGCTAGCGGGCCCCGGGTTGGAGATACGCAGTATTTT.

This chain connects TRBV12-5 to TRBJ1-1; 7 nucleotides line up with TRBD1. Germline CDR1 and CDR2: LGHNT and FRNRAP. The CDR3 has 16 residues. V shed 4 bases and J 1 base; nucleotides not matched to a gene: 9. The CDR3 DNA sequence: TGTGCTAGTGGTTACTTCTCCGGGACAGCGAACACTGAAGCTTTCTTT. Translation: CASGYFSGTANTEAFF.

The rearrangement uses TRBV11-3 and TRBJ2-2; weak D call: TRBD2 (6 bases). In germline, CDR1 is SGHNT, CDR2 YENEEA. V lost 5 bases and J lost 13, with 14 bases in between. CDR3 length equals 12 residues. DNA of the CDR3: TGTGCCAGCAGCGAAGGAGGGTCGGGGCTGTTTTTT. Protein product: CASSEGGSGLFF.

J is TRBJ1-1 and V is TRBV28, with no clear D. CDR3 length equals 10 residues. The V end lost 6 bases, the J end lost 4 bases, and 3 bases lay between the germline ends. The V gene's germline CDR1 is MDHEN and CDR2 SYDVKM. The CDR3 is CASRATEAFF. The CDR3, as DNA: TGTGCCAGCAGGGCCACTGAAGCTTTCTTT.

The V and J genes are TRBV6-5 and TRBJ1-1; D remains ambiguous. Germline loops: CDR1 MNHEY, CDR2 SVGAGI. V lost 6 bases and J lost 0, with 8 bases in between. This CDR3 region has 13 residues. The CDR3 nucleotides are TGTGCCAGCAGGACGGGAATGAACACTGAAGCTTTCTTT. Protein: CASRTGMNTEAFF.

The chain couples TRBV7-9 to TRBJ2-3; D is ambiguous. V shed 3 bases and J shed 6 bases, with 4 bases lying between them. CDR1 is SEHNR and CDR2 is FQNEAQ in the germline V gene (reference sequence). This CDR3 region has 11 residues. The CDR3 bases are TGTGCCAGCAGCTTTATCGATACGCAGTATTTT. It encodes CASSFIDTQYF.

The rearrangement uses TRBV19 and TRBJ1-5; D unclear. The CDR3 sequence is 14 residues long. V dropped 4 bases and J dropped 5 bases, with 12 bases sitting between them. CDR1 is LNHDA, CDR2 SQIVND, per germline (reference sequence). The CDR3 region has the DNA TGTGCCAGTAGTACCTGGACTGATTATCAGCCCCAGCATTTT. Translated, it gives CASSTWTDYQPQHF.

This clone was observed a few times. This sequence joins TRBV21-1 and TRBJ2-3; the table's D call TRBD2 went unverified against the DNA. TRBV21-1 is termed a pseudogene. The CDR3 contains 19 residues. The CDR3 protein is CASRNGLAESGVSTDTQYF. CDR3 in DNA: TGTGCCAGCAGGAATGGACTAGCGGAAAGCGGAGTGTCCACAGATACGCAGTATTTT.

The chain combines TRBV2 with TRBJ1-2, with D perhaps matching TRBD1 (5 bases). Germline CDR1 is SNHLY and CDR2 is FYNNEI. This CDR3 is built from 14 residues. V was pared by 5 bases and J by 0 bases, with 10 bases between. This chain's CDR3 is CASSTGRSNYGYTF. The CDR3 DNA is TGTGCCAGCAGTACAGGTCGCTCTAACTATGGCTACACCTTC.